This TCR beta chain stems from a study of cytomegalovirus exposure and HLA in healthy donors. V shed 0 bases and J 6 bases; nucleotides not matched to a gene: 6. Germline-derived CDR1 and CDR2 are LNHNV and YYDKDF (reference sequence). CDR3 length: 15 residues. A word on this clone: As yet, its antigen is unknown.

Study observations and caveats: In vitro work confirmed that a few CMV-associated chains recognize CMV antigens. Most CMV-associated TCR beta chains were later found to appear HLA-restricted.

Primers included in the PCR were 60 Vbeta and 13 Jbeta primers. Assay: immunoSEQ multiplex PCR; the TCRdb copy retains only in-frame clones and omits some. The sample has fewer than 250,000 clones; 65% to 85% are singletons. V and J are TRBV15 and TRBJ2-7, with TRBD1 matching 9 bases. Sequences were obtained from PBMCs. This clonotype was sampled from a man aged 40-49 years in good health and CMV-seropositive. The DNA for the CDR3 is TGTGCCACCAGCAGAGAGGGACAGGGTCTGGGCGAGCAGTACTTC. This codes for CATSREGQGLGEQYF.